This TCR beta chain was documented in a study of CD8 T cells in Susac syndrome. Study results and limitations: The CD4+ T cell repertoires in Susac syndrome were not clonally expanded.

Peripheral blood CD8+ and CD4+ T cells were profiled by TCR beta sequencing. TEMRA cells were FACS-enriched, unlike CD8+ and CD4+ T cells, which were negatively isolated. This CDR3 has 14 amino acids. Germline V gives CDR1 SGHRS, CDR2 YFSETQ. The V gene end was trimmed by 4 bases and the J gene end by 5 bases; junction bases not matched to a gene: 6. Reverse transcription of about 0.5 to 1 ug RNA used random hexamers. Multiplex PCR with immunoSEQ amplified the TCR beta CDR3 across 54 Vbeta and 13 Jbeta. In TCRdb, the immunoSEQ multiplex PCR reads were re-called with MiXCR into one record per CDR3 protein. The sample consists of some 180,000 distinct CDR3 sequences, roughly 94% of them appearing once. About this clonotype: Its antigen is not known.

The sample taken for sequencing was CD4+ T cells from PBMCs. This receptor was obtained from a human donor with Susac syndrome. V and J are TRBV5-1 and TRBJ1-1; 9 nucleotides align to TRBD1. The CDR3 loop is CASSPGQGWTEAFF. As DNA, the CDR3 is TGCGCCAGCAGCCCGGGACAGGGATGGACTGAAGCTTTCTTT.